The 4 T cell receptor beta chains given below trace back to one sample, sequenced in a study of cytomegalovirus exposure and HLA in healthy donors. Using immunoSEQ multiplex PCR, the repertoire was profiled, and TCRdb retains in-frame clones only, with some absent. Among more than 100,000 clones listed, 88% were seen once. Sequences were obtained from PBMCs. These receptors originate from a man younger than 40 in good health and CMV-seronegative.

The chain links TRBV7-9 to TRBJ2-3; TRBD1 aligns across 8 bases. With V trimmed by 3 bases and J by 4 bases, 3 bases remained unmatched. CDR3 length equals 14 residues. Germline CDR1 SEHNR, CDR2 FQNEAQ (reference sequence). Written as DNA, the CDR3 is TGTGCCAGCAGCTTGGTACAGGGGGCAGATACGCAGTATTTT. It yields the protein CASSLVQGADTQYF.

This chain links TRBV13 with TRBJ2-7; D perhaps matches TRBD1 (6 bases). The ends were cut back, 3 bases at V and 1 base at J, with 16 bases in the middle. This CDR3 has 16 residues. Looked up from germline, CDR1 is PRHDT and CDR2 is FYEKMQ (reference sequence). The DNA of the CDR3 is TGTGCCAGCAGCTTCTCGCGAGGACAGCTTTCCTACGAGCAGTACTTC. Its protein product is CASSFSRGQLSYEQYF.

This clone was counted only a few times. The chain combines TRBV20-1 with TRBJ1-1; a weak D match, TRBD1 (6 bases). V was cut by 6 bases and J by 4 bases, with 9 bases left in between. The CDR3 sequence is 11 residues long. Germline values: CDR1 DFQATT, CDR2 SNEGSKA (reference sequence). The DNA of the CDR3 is TGCAGTGCGGTCAGGGGCACTGAAGCTTTCTTT. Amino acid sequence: CSAVRGTEAFF.

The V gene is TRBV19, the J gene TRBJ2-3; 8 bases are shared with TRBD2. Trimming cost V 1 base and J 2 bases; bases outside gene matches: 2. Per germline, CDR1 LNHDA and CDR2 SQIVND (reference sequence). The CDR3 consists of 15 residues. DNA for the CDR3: TGTGCCAGTAGTATAGGCGGGAGGTCCACAGATACGCAGTATTTT. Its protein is CASSIGGRSTDTQYF.